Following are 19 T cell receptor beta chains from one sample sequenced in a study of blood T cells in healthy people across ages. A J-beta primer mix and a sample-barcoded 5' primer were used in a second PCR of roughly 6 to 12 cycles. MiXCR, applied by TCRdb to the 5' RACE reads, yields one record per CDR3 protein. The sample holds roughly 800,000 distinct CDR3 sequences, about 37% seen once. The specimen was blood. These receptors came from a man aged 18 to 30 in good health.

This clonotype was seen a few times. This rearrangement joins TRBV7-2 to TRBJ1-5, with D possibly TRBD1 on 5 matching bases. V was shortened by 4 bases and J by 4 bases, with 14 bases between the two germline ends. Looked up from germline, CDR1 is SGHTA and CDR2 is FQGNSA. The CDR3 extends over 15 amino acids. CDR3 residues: CASSWAVGTNQPQHF. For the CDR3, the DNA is TGTGCCAGCAGCTGGGCAGTCGGGACTAATCAGCCCCAGCATTTT.

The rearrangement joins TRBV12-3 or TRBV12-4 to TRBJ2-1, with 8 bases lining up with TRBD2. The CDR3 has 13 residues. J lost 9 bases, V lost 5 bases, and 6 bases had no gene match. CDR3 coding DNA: TGTGCCAGCAGTGTAGGACTAGCCGGTGAGCAGTTCTTC. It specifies CASSVGLAGEQFF.

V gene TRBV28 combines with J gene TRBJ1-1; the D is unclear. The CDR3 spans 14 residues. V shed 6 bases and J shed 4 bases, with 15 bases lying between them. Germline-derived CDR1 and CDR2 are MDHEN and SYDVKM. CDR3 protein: CASRTRQVGTEAFF. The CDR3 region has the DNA TGTGCCAGCAGAACACGGCAGGTTGGCACTGAAGCTTTCTTT.

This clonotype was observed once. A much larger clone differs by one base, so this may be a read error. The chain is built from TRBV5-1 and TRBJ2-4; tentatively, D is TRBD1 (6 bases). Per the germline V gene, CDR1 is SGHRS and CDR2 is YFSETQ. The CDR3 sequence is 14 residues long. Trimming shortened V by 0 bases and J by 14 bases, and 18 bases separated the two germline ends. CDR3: CASSLGDITYEKYF. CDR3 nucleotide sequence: TGCGCCAGCAGCTTGGGGGACATTACCTACGAGAAGTACTTC.

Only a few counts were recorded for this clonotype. CDR3 nucleotides: TGTGCCAGCAGTGCTCAGGGGGGGGCAGAGCGCGTCACATGGGAGGACGATACGCAGTATTTT. Translation: CASSAQGGAERVTWEDDTQYF. V gene TRBV12-3 or TRBV12-4 combines with J gene TRBJ2-3; D tentatively reads TRBD1 or TRBD2 (7 bases each). Trimming cost V 5 bases and J 6 bases, with 36 bases left between them. This CDR3 comprises 21 residues.

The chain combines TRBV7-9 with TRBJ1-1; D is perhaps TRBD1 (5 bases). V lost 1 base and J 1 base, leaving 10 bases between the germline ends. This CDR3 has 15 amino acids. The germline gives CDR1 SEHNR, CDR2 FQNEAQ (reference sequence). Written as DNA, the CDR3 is TGTGCCAGCAGCTTAGACTTTACAGGGAACACTGAAGCTTTCTTT. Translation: CASSLDFTGNTEAFF.

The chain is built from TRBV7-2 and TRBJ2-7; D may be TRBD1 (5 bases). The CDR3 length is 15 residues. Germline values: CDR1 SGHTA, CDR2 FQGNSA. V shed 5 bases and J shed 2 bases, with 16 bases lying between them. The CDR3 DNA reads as TGTGCCAGCAGCCCATCCCGCGACAGCGCCTACGAGCAGTACTTC. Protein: CASSPSRDSAYEQYF.

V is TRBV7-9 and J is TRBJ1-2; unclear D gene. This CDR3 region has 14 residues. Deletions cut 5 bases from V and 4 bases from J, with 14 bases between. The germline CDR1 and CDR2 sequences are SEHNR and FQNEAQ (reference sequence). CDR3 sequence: CASSEGLILYGYTF. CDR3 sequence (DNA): TGTGCCAGCAGCGAAGGGTTAATTCTCTATGGCTACACCTTC.

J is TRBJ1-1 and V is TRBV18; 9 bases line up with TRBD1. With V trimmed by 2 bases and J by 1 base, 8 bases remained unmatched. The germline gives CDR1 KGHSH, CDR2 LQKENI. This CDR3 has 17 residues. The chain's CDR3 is CASSPATGTGTNTEAFF. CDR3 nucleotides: TGTGCCAGCTCACCAGCCACCGGGACAGGGACGAACACTGAAGCTTTCTTT.

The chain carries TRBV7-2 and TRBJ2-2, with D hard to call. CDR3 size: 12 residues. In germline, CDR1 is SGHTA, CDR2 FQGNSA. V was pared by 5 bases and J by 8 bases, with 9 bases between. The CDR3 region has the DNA TGTGCCAGCAGCCAAACCCAGGGGGAGCTGTTTTTT. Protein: CASSQTQGELFF.

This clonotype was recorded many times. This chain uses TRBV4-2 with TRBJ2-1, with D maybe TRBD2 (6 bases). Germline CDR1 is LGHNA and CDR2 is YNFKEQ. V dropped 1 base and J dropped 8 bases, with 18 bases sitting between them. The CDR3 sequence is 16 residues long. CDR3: CASSQVRERRADEQFF. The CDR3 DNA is TGTGCCAGCAGCCAAGTGAGGGAACGGAGGGCCGATGAGCAGTTCTTC.

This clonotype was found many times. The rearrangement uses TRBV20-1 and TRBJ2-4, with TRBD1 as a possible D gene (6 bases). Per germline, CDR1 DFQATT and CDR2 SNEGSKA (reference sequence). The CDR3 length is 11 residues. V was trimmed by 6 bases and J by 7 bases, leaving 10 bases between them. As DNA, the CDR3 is TGCAGTGCGGCGCAGGGGAACATTCAGTACTTC. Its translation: CSAAQGNIQYF.

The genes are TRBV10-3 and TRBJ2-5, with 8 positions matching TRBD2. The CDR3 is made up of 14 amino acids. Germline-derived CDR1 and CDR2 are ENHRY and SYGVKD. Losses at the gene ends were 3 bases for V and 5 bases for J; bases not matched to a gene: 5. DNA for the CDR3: TGTGCCATCAGTGAACGGGGGGGCGAGGAGACCCAGTACTTC. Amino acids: CAISERGGEETQYF.

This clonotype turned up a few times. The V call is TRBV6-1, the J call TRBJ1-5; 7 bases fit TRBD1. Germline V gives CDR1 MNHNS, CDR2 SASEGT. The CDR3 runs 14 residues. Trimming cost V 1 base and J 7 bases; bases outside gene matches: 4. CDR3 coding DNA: TGTGCCAGCAGTGAAGGGGCAGGGGGACAGCCCCAGCATTTT. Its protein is CASSEGAGGQPQHF.

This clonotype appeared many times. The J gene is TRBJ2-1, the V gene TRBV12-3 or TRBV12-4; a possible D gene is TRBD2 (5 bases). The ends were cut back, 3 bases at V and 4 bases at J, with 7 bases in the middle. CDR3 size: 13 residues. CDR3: CASSLRVYNEQFF. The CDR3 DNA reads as TGTGCCAGCAGTTTGCGGGTGTACAATGAGCAGTTCTTC.

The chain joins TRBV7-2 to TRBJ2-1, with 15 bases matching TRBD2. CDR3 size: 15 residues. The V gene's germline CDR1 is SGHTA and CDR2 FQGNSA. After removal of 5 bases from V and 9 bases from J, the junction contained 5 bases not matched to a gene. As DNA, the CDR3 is TGTGCCAGCAGCCGGACTAGCGGGGGGGAGAGTGAGCAGTTCTTC. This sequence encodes CASSRTSGGESEQFF.

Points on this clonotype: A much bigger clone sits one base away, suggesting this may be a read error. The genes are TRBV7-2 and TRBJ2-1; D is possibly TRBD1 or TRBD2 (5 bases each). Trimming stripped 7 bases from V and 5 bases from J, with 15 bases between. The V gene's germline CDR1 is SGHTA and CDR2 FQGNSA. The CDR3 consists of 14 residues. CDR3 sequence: CASNSTGTHNEQFF. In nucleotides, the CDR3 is TGTGCCAGCAACTCTACCGGGACCCACAATGAGCAGTTCTTC.

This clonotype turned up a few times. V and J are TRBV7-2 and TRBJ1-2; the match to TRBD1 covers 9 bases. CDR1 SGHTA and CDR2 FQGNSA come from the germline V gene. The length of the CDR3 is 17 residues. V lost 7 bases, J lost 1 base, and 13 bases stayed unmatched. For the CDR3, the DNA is TGTGCCAGCACCCAAACCTCACAGGGGGCGAATAACTATGGCTACACCTTC. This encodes CASTQTSQGANNYGYTF. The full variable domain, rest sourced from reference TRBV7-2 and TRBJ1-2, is GAGVSQSPSNKVTEKGKDVELRCDPISGHTALYWYRQSLGQGLEFLIYFQGNSAPDKSGLPSDRFSAERTGGSVSTLTIQRTQQEDSAVYLCASTQTSQGANNYGYTFGSGTRLTVV.

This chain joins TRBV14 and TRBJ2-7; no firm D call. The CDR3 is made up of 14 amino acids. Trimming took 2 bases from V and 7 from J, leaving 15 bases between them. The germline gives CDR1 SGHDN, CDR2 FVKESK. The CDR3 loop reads CASSQSQIRGEQYF. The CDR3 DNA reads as TGTGCCAGCAGCCAAAGCCAGATCCGTGGGGAGCAGTACTTC.